One T cell receptor (beta chain) is described in this entry. Its cognate antigen is unknown. V was cut by 1 base and J by 7 bases, with 10 bases left in between. The CDR3 covers 14 residues. Germline V gene lookup returns CDR1 SGHAT and CDR2 FQNNGV. Sequencing was performed with immunoSEQ multiplex PCR; in TCRdb, only in-frame clones are kept and a portion is missing. The sample shows some 130,000 clones, 75% to 95% of them seen only once. The data were taken from a study of T cell responses to AZD1222 COVID-19 vaccine. Study findings and constraints: The study sampled repertoires only after the peak T cell response.

The V call is TRBV11-2, the J call TRBJ2-2, with D possibly being TRBD1 (6 bases). This clonotype was obtained from an adult in good health. Here the sequenced sample was peripheral blood, taken on day 0 of AZD1222 vaccination. The CDR3 protein is CASSLGTVNGELFF. The CDR3 nucleotides are TGTGCCAGCAGCTTAGGGACAGTGAACGGGGAGCTGTTTTTT.